The rows below give T cell receptor beta chains drawn from one sample of a study of blood T cell repertoires in COVID-19. Produced via immunoSEQ multiplex PCR; TCRdb's table is partial and in-frame only. The sample holds some 130,000 clones, roughly 84% seen once. The sample was PBMCs or T cells enriched from blood (not recorded which). The origin of the receptors is a middle-aged man with acute COVID-19. CDR3s include the opening cysteine and the closing phenylalanine or tryptophan. Fields, in order: clone size, J gene, D gene, V gene, CDR3 DNA, CDR3 protein. A D gene is named only where the DNA matches it firmly. Not all rows give a size; the values are once, few, many and, for expanded clones, a class.

size: .; J: TRBJ2-7; D: TRBD1; V: TRBV18; DNA: TGTGCCAGCTCACTTGACAGGGAGTCCTACGAGCAGTACTTC; CDR3: CASSLDRESYEQYF
size: .; J: TRBJ2-5; D: .; V: TRBV5-6; DNA: TGTGCCAGCAGCTTGATTATCCAAGAGACCCAGTACTTC; CDR3: CASSLIIQETQYF
size: once; J: TRBJ2-7; D: TRBD1; V: TRBV5-1; DNA: TGCGCCAGCAGCCGGGACAGACTCTCCTACGAGCAGTACTTC; CDR3: CASSRDRLSYEQYF
size: .; J: TRBJ1-1; D: TRBD1; V: TRBV6-6; DNA: TGTGCCAGCAGTTCAGGGGGCTTGAACACTGAAGCTTTCTTT; CDR3: CASSSGGLNTEAFF
size: .; J: TRBJ2-3; D: TRBD1; V: TRBV6-2/TRBV6-3; DNA: TGTGCCAGCAGTTACCAGGACAGGGGGTTCGATACGCAGTATTTT; CDR3: CASSYQDRGFDTQYF
size: .; J: TRBJ2-1; D: .; V: TRBV19; DNA: TGTGCCAGTATCACTCCCTACAATGAGCAGTTCTTC; CDR3: CASITPYNEQFF
size: .; J: TRBJ2-1; D: .; V: TRBV29-1; DNA: TGCAGCGCAAACAGGGTGGACAATGAGCAGTTCTTC; CDR3: CSANRVDNEQFF
size: .; J: TRBJ1-5; D: .; V: TRBV7-8; DNA: TGTGCCAGCAGCTCCTTAGGGGTTACGAGCAATCAGCCCCAGCATTTT; CDR3: CASSSLGVTSNQPQHF
size: .; J: TRBJ2-1; D: TRBD2; V: TRBV6-2/TRBV6-3; DNA: TGTGCCAGCAGTTACTCCCCAGCTAGCGGGTTATACAATGAGCAGTTCTTC; CDR3: CASSYSPASGLYNEQFF
size: few; J: TRBJ2-1; D: TRBD2; V: TRBV27; DNA: TGTGCCAGCAGTTGGTCGCGGGAGGTTATGTTCTTC; CDR3: CASSWSREVMFF
size: .; J: TRBJ2-1; D: .; V: TRBV5-4; DNA: TGTGCCAGCAGCCCTGGGGGGGGGCCAGGGGATGAGCAGTTCTTC; CDR3: CASSPGGGPGDEQFF
size: once; J: TRBJ2-1; D: .; V: TRBV21-1; DNA: TGTGCCAGCAGCAAAGCGAGCGGGGGGGAAGACAACAATGAGCAGTTCTTC; CDR3: CASSKASGGEDNNEQFF
size: .; J: TRBJ2-2; D: .; V: TRBV28; DNA: TGTGCCAGCAGTTTACCCCGCAGCAGGGGTGAGACCGGGGAGCTGTTTTTT; CDR3: CASSLPRSRGETGELFF
size: .; J: TRBJ1-2; D: .; V: TRBV11-2; DNA: TGTGCCAGCAGCTTAGATCCTTCAGGTGGCTACACCTTC; CDR3: CASSLDPSGGYTF
size: .; J: TRBJ1-2; D: .; V: TRBV28; DNA: TGTGCCAGCAGGGGAGGGACACCATCCTATGGCTACACCTTC; CDR3: CASRGGTPSYGYTF
size: .; J: TRBJ1-2; D: .; V: TRBV6-5; DNA: TGTGCCAGCAGTTACCGCGGGGGGAGGGGCTATGGCTACACCTTC; CDR3: CASSYRGGRGYGYTF
size: .; J: TRBJ2-1; D: .; V: TRBV28; DNA: TGTGCCAGCAGTCCCTTTGTCGGGGATGAGCAGTTCTTC; CDR3: CASSPFVGDEQFF
size: .; J: TRBJ2-5; D: TRBD2; V: TRBV18; DNA: TGTGCCAGCTCACCAGGGGCGGGAGGAGAAGAGACCCAGTACTTC; CDR3: CASSPGAGGEETQYF
size: .; J: TRBJ2-1; D: TRBD2; V: TRBV30; DNA: TGTGCCTGGAGTAGGGAGCGGGATGACAATGAGCAGTTCTTC; CDR3: CAWSRERDDNEQFF
size: .; J: TRBJ2-5; D: .; V: TRBV19; DNA: TGTGCCAGTAGTATAGGCGAAGCGAAGCGAAGCGGTGAGACCCAGTACTTC; CDR3: CASSIGEAKRSGETQYF
size: .; J: TRBJ1-6; D: TRBD1; V: TRBV9; DNA: TGTGCCAGCAGCCCCGGGGACAGGGGGCGTTCACCCCTCCACTTT; CDR3: CASSPGDRGRSPLHF
size: few; J: TRBJ2-1; D: .; V: TRBV28; DNA: TGTGCCAGCACCTCCGAGGCCCCGGGACTGTCTGAGCAGTTCTTC; CDR3: CASTSEAPGLSEQFF
size: .; J: TRBJ1-4; D: .; V: TRBV30; DNA: TGTGCCTGGGAAGGGGCTAATGAAAAACTGTTTTTT; CDR3: CAWEGANEKLFF
size: .; J: TRBJ2-1; D: TRBD2; V: TRBV9; DNA: TGTGCCAGCGGCCTAGCGGGAGGGGGTGAGCAGTTCTTC; CDR3: CASGLAGGGEQFF
size: .; J: TRBJ1-3; D: TRBD1; V: TRBV5-1; DNA: TGCGCCAGCAGCTTGGGGACAGGCGATGGAAACACCATATATTTT; CDR3: CASSLGTGDGNTIYF
size: few; J: TRBJ1-1; D: TRBD1; V: TRBV5-1; DNA: TGCGCCAGCAGCTTCCAGGGGGCTGTGGGCACTGAAGCTTTCTTT; CDR3: CASSFQGAVGTEAFF
size: .; J: TRBJ2-7; D: TRBD2; V: TRBV28; DNA: TGTGCCAGCAGTTTTCCCCTAGCGGGGCAGTACGAGCAGTACTTC; CDR3: CASSFPLAGQYEQYF
size: once; J: TRBJ1-5; D: .; V: TRBV12-3/TRBV12-4; DNA: TGTGCCAGCAGTGCAGACGGGGATCAGCCCCAGCATTTT; CDR3: CASSADGDQPQHF
size: .; J: TRBJ1-3; D: .; V: TRBV28; DNA: TGTGCCAGCAGTCCCCACAGGGATGGAAACACCATATATTTT; CDR3: CASSPHRDGNTIYF
size: .; J: TRBJ1-1; D: .; V: TRBV7-2; DNA: TGTGCCAGCAGGTTGGGAGGGAGCATGAACACTGAAGCTTTCTTT; CDR3: CASRLGGSMNTEAFF
size: .; J: TRBJ2-1; D: .; V: TRBV20-1; DNA: TGCAGTGCTAACTCCCGTGAGCAGTTCTTC; CDR3: CSANSREQFF
size: .; J: TRBJ2-7; D: TRBD2; V: TRBV28; DNA: TGTGCCAGCAGTTATGTGTGGCTAGCGGGAACCTACGAGCAGTACTTC; CDR3: CASSYVWLAGTYEQYF
size: .; J: TRBJ1-1; D: TRBD1; V: TRBV7-9; DNA: TGTGCCAGCAGCTCGGGAGACAGGGCGTCTTTCTTT; CDR3: CASSSGDRASFF
size: .; J: TRBJ2-1; D: .; V: TRBV9; DNA: TGTGCCAGCAGCGTAAAAGCTGGCTCGGGATGGGATCAGTTCTTC; CDR3: CASSVKAGSGWDQFF
size: .; J: TRBJ2-3; D: TRBD2; V: TRBV27; DNA: TGTGCCAGCACTCTGCTTACTAGCGGGACCACAGATACGCAGTATTTT; CDR3: CASTLLTSGTTDTQYF
size: .; J: TRBJ2-2; D: .; V: TRBV19; DNA: TGTGCCAGTAGTATATCCCTAGCCGGCCACGGGGAGCTGTTTTTT; CDR3: CASSISLAGHGELFF
size: .; J: TRBJ2-5; D: TRBD2; V: TRBV27; DNA: TGTGCCAGCAGTTTCACGGCTAGCGGGACTCTTGAAGGAGAGACCCAGTACTTC; CDR3: CASSFTASGTLEGETQYF
size: .; J: TRBJ2-7; D: .; V: TRBV4-3; DNA: TGCGCCAGCAGCCAAGTATGGCAGGGTGACTACGAGCAGTACTTC; CDR3: CASSQVWQGDYEQYF
size: many; J: TRBJ1-5; D: .; V: TRBV15; DNA: TGTGCCACCAGCAGGGAGGGTGGGAGCGGACAGCCCCAGCATTTT; CDR3: CATSREGGSGQPQHF
size: .; J: TRBJ2-1; D: .; V: TRBV6-5; DNA: TGTGCCAGCAGTAGCACCGGGACAACCAATGAGCAGTTCTTC; CDR3: CASSSTGTTNEQFF
size: .; J: TRBJ2-7; D: TRBD2; V: TRBV29-1; DNA: TGCAGCGGTCTAGCGGAGGACGAGCAGTACTTC; CDR3: CSGLAEDEQYF
size: .; J: TRBJ1-1; D: .; V: TRBV5-4; DNA: TGTGCCAGCAGCTATCCCGGGGTGAGGAACACTGAAGCTTTCTTT; CDR3: CASSYPGVRNTEAFF